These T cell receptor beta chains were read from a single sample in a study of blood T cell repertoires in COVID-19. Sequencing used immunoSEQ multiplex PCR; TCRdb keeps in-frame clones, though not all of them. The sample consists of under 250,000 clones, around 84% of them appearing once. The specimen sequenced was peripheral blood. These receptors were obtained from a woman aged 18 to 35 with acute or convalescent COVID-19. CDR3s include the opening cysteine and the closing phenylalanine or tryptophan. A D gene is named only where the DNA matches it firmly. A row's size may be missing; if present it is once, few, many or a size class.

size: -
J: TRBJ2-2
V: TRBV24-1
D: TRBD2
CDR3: CATSASGSGTGELFF
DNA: TGTGCCACCAGTGCCAGCGGGAGTGGTACCGGGGAGCTGTTTTTT

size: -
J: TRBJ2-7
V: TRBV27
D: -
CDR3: CASSPLSGTLSEQYF
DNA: TGTGCCAGCAGTCCACTTTCCGGGACTCTCTCCGAGCAGTACTTC

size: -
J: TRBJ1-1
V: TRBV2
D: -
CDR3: CASSGEQGRTEAFF
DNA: TGTGCCAGCAGTGGTGAACAGGGAAGGACTGAAGCTTTCTTT

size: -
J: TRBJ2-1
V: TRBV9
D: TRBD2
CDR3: CASSPSGRGSNEQFF
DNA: TGTGCCAGCAGCCCCTCAGGGAGGGGCAGCAATGAGCAGTTCTTC

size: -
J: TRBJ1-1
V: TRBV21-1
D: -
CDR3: CASSTRRRQANTEAFF
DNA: TGTGCCAGCAGCACTCGGCGGAGACAGGCGAACACTGAAGCTTTCTTT

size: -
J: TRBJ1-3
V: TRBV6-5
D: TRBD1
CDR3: CASRTGVGNTIYF
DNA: TGTGCCAGCCGGACAGGGGTCGGAAACACCATATATTTT

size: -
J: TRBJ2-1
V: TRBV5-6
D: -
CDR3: CASSFYSGMDNEQFF
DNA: TGTGCCAGCAGCTTTTATTCGGGAATGGACAATGAGCAGTTCTTC

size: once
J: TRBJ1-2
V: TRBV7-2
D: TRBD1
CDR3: CASSLVGTGGNGYTF
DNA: TGTGCCAGCAGCTTAGTGGGGACAGGAGGTAATGGCTACACCTTC

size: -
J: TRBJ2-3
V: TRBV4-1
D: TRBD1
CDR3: CASSQQPQGAFTDTQYF
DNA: TGCGCCAGCAGCCAACAACCACAGGGGGCTTTCACAGATACGCAGTATTTT

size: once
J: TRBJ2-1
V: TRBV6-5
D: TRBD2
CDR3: CASRRTSGQNNEQFF
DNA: TGTGCCAGCAGAAGGACTAGCGGACAGAACAATGAGCAGTTCTTC

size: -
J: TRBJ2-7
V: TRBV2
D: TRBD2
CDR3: CASMLPSGLSYEQYF
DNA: TGTGCCAGCATGCTCCCTAGCGGGCTCTCCTACGAGCAGTACTTC

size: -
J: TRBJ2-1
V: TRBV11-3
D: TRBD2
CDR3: CASSLGLAAHNEQFF
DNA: TGTGCCAGCAGCTTAGGACTAGCCGCCCACAATGAGCAGTTCTTC

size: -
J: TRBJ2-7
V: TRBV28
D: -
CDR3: CASSPHVTYEQYF
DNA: TGTGCCAGCAGTCCACATGTTACATACGAGCAGTACTTC

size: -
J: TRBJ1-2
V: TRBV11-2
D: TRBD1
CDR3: CASASQGAGYGYTF
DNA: TGTGCCAGCGCTAGTCAGGGGGCTGGCTATGGCTACACCTTC

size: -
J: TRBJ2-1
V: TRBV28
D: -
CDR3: CATYSGSASSYNEQFF
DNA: TGTGCCACCTATTCTGGAAGCGCCAGCTCCTACAATGAGCAGTTCTTC

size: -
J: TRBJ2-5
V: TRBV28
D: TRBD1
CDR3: CASRPGGSNQETQYF
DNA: TGTGCCAGCAGGCCAGGGGGTTCGAACCAAGAGACCCAGTACTTC

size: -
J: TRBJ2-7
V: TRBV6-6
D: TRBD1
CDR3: CASSRRGTGGSYEQYF
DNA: TGTGCCAGCAGTCGACGCGGGACAGGGGGCTCCTACGAGCAGTACTTC

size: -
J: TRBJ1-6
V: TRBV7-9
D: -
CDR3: CASSLDTGVLSPLHF
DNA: TGTGCCAGCAGCTTAGACACGGGGGTATTGTCACCCCTCCACTTT

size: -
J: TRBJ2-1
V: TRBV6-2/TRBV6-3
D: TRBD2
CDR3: CASSWGPGLAGQSSYNEQFF
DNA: TGTGCCAGCAGTTGGGGGCCGGGACTAGCGGGGCAGAGCTCCTACAATGAGCAGTTCTTC

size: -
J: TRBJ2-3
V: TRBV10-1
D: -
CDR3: CASSGDSSMSTDTQYF
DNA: TGCGCCAGCAGTGGAGACAGTTCCATGAGCACAGATACGCAGTATTTT

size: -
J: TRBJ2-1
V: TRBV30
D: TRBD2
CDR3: CAWTSGTLLSYNEQFF
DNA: TGTGCCTGGACGAGCGGGACCTTATTGTCGTACAATGAGCAGTTCTTC

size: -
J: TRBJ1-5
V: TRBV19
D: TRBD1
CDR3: CASSKGRGRNQPQHF
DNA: TGTGCCAGTAGTAAGGGCAGGGGGCGGAATCAGCCCCAGCATTTT

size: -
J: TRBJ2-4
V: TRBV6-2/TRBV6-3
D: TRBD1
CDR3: CASSDRTGVDIQYF
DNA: TGTGCCAGCAGCGATCGGACAGGGGTGGACATTCAGTACTTC

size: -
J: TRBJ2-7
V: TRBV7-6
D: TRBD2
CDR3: CASSSLAGADEQYF
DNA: TGTGCCAGCAGCTCCTTAGCGGGAGCGGACGAGCAGTACTTC

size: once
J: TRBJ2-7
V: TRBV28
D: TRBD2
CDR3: CASSLTSGASFSYEQYF
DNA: TGTGCCAGCAGTTTGACTAGCGGGGCCTCTTTCTCCTACGAGCAGTACTTC

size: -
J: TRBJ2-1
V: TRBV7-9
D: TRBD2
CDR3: CRTSGDYNEQFF
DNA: TGTCGGACTAGCGGGGACTACAATGAGCAGTTCTTC

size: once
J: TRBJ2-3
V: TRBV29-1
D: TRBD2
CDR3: CSVGGVAGLTDTQYF
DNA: TGCAGCGTCGGGGGGGTAGCGGGCCTCACAGATACGCAGTATTTT

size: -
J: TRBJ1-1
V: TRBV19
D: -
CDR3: CASSIVRQATKEAFF
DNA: TGTGCCAGTAGTATAGTAAGACAGGCGACGAAAGAAGCTTTCTTT

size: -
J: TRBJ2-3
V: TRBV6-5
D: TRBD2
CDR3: CASSYGAGEIADTQYF
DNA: TGTGCCAGCAGTTACGGGGCGGGAGAAATTGCAGATACGCAGTATTTT

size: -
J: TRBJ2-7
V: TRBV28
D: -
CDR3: CASRFGTSYYEQYF
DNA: TGTGCCAGCAGGTTTGGGACAAGCTACTACGAGCAGTACTTC

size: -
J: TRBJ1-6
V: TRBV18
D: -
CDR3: CASSPTGGRSSSPLHF
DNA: TGTGCCAGCTCACCAACGGGGGGGCGATCATCATCACCCCTCCACTTT

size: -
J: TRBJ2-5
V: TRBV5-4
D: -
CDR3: CASSLFTGDETQYF
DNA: TGTGCCAGCAGCTTGTTCACGGGAGACGAGACCCAGTACTTC

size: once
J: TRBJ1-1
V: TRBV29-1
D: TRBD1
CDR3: CSGRQGIGAFF
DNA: TGCAGCGGTCGACAGGGGATCGGAGCTTTCTTT

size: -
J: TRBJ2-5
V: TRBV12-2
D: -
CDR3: CASRPKYEREEAETQYF
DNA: TGTGCAAGTCGCCCAAAATACGAGCGGGAGGAGGCGGAGACCCAGTACTTC

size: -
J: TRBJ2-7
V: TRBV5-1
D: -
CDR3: CASSPRQPSYEQYF
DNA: TGCGCCAGCAGCCCGAGACAGCCGTCCTACGAGCAGTACTTC

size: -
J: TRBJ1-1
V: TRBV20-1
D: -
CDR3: CSASNGQGRINTEAFF
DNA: TGCAGTGCTAGTAACGGCCAGGGCCGAATAAACACTGAAGCTTTCTTT

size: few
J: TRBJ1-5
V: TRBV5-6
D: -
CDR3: CASSLDSGQPQHF
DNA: TGTGCCAGCAGCTTGGACAGCGGACAGCCCCAGCATTTT

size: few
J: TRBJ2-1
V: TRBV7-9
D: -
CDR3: CASSLATGTGDYNEQFF
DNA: TGTGCCAGCAGCTTAGCGACTGGGACTGGTGACTACAATGAGCAGTTCTTC

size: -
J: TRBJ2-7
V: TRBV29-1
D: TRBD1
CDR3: CSAKGTGRSYEQYF
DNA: TGCAGCGCCAAAGGGACAGGTCGCTCCTACGAGCAGTACTTC

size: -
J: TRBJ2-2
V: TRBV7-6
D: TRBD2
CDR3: CASSRDYNTGELFF
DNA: TGTGCCAGCAGCCGGGACTACAACACCGGGGAGCTGTTTTTT

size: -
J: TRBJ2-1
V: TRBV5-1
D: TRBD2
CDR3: CASSLGLAGYNEQFF
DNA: TGCGCCAGCAGCTTGGGGCTAGCGGGTTACAATGAGCAGTTCTTC

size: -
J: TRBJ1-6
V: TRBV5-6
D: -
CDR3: CASSLLDYGAGSPLHF
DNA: TGTGCCAGCAGCTTGTTGGATTATGGGGCTGGGTCACCCCTCCACTTT

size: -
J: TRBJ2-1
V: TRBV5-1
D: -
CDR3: CASSTDYYNEQFF
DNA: TGCGCCAGCAGCACCGACTATTACAATGAGCAGTTCTTC

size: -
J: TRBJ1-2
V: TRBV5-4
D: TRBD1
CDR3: CASSLAGGENYGYTF
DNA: TGTGCCAGCAGCTTAGCAGGGGGCGAGAACTATGGCTACACCTTC

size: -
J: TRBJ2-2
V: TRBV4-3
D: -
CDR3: CASSHGVGTGELFF
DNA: TGCGCCAGCAGCCACGGGGTGGGGACCGGGGAGCTGTTTTTT